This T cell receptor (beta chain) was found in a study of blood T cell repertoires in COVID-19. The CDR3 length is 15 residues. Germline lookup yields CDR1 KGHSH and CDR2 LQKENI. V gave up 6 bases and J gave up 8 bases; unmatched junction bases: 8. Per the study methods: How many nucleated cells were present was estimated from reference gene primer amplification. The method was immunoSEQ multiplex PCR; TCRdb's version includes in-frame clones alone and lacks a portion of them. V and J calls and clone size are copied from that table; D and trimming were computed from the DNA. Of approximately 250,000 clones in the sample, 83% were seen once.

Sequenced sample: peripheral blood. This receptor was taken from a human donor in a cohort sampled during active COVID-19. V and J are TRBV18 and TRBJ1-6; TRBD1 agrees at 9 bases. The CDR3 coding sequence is TGTGCCAGCTCCCAGGACAGGGGAGTACATTCACCCCTCCACTTT. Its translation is CASSQDRGVHSPLHF.